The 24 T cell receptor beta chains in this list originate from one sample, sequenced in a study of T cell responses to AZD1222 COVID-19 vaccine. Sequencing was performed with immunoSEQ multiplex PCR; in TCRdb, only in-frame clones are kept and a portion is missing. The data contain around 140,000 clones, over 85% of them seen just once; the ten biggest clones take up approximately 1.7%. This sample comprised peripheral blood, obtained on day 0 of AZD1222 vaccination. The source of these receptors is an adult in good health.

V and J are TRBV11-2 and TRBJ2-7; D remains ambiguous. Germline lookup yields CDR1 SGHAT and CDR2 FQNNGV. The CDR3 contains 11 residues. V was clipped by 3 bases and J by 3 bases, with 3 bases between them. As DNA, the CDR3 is TGTGCCAGCAGCTTTAGCTACGAGCAGTACTTC. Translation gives CASSFSYEQYF.

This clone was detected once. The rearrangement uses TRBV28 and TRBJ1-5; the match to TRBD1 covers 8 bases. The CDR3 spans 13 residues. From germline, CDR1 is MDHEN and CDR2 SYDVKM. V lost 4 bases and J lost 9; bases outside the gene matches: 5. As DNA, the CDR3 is TGTGCCAGCAGTTCAGGACAGGGAGGGCCCCAGCATTTT. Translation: CASSSGQGGPQHF.

The CDR3 sequence: CASSGQETQYF. The CDR3 nucleotides read TGTGCCAGCAGTGGCCAAGAGACCCAGTACTTC. The chain has TRBV6-6 and TRBJ2-5; D remains ambiguous. The CDR3 is 11 amino acids. Looked up from germline, CDR1 is MNHNY and CDR2 is SVGAGI (reference sequence). Trimming took 5 bases from V and 1 from J, leaving 2 bases between them.

CDR3 residues: CASSQNERGLEQYF. The CDR3, as DNA: TGTGCCAGCAGCCAAAACGAGAGGGGGCTCGAGCAGTACTTC. The J gene is TRBJ2-7, the V gene TRBV3-1 (or the pseudogene TRBV3-2), with 7 bases aligning to TRBD1. CDR3 length: 14 amino acids. Germline-derived CDR1 and CDR2 are LGHDT and YNNKEL (reference sequence). Trimming removed 2 bases from V and 6 bases from J; junction bases left unmatched: 7.

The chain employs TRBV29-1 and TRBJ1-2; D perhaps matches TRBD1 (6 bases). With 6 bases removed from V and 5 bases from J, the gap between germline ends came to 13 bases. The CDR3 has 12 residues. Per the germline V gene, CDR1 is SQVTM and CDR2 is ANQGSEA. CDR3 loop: CSVYRVGYGYTF. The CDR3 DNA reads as TGCAGCGTGTACAGGGTTGGGTATGGCTACACCTTC.

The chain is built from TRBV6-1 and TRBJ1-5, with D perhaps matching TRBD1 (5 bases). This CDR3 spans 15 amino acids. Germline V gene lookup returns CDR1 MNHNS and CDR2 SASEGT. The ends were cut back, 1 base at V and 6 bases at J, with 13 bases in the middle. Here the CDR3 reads CASSEGQGKAQPQHF. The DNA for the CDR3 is TGTGCCAGCAGTGAAGGGCAGGGAAAGGCTCAGCCCCAGCATTTT.

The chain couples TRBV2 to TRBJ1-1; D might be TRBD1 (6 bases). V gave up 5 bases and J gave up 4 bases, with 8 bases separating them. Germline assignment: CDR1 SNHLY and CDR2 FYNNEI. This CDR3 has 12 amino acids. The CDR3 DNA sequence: TGTGCCAGCAGTAGGGGGATCACTGAAGCTTTCTTT. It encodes CASSRGITEAFF.

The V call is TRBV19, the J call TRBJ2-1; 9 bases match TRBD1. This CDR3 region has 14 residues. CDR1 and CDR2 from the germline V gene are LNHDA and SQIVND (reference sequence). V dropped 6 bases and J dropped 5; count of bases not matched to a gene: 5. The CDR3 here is CASRDRGGNNEQFF. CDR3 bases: TGTGCCAGTAGGGACAGGGGTGGAAACAATGAGCAGTTCTTC.

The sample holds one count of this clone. The CDR3 DNA is TGTGCCAGCAGTTTACAGGCCTCCAGGGAGACCCAGTACTTC. It encodes CASSLQASRETQYF. The V call is TRBV28, the J call TRBJ2-5; no clear D gene. Per germline, CDR1 MDHEN and CDR2 SYDVKM. V lost 2 bases to trimming and J lost 5 bases, with 12 bases between them. This CDR3 contains 14 residues.

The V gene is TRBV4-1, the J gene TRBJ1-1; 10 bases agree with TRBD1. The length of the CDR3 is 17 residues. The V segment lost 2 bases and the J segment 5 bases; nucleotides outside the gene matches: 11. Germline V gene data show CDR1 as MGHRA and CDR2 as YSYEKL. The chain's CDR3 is CASSQLTGGAGRTEAFF. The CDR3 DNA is TGCGCCAGCAGCCAATTGACAGGGGGCGCGGGTAGAACTGAAGCTTTCTTT.

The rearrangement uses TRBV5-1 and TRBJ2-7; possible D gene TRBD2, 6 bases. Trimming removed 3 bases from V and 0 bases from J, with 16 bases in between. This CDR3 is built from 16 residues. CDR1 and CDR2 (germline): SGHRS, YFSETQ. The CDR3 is CASSSPPGLSSYEQYF. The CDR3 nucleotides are TGCGCCAGCAGCTCCCCTCCGGGACTCAGCTCCTACGAGCAGTACTTC.

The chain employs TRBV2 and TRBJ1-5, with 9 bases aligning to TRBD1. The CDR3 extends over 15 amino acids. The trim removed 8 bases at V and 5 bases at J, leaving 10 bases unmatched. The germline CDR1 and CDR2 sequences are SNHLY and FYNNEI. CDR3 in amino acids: CASGVTGGEDQPQHF. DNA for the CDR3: TGTGCCAGCGGGGTGACAGGGGGTGAAGATCAGCCCCAGCATTTT.

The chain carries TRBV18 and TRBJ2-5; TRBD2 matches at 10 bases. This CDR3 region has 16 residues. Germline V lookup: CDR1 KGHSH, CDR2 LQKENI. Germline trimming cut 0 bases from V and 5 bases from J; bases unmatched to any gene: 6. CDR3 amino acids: CASSPPRLAGVETQYF. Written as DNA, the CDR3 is TGTGCCAGCTCACCACCTCGTCTAGCGGGAGTGGAGACCCAGTACTTC.

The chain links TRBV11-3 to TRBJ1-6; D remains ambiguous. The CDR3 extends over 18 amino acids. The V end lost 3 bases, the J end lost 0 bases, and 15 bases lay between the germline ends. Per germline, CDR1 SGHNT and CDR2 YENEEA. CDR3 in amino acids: CASSFPVPSSSYNSPLHF. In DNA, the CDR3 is TGTGCCAGCAGCTTTCCAGTCCCAAGCAGCTCCTATAATTCACCCCTCCACTTT.

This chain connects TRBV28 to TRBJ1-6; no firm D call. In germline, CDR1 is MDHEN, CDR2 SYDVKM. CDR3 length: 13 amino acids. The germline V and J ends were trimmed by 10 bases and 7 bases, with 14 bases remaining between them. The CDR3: CATEPITNSPLHF. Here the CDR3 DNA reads TGTGCCACCGAACCGATAACAAATTCACCCCTCCACTTT.

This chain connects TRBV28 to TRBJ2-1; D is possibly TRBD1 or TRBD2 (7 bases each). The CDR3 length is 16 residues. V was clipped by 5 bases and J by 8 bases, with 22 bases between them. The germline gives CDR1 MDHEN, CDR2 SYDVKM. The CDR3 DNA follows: TGTGCCAGCAGTGACCGACAGGGAGGGCCCGTCCATGAGCAGTTCTTC. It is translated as CASSDRQGGPVHEQFF.

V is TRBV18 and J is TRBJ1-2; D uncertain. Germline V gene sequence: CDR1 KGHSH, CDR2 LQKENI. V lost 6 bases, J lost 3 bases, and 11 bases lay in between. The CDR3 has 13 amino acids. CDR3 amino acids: CASSLKVDYGYTF. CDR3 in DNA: TGTGCCAGCTCCCTCAAGGTGGACTATGGCTACACCTTC.

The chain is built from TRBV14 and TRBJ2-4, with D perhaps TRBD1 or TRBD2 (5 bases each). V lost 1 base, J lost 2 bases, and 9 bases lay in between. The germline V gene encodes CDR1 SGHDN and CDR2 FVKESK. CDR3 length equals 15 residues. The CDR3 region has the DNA TGTGCCAGCAGCCAAGGGGGGAGTACCAAAAACATTCAGTACTTC. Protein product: CASSQGGSTKNIQYF.

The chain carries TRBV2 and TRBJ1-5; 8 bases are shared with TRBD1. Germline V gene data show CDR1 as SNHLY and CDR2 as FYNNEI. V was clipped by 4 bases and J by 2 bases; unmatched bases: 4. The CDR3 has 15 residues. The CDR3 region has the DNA TGTGCCAGCAGTGGTCCAGGGGGCGGCAATCAGCCCCAGCATTTT. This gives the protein CASSGPGGGNQPQHF.

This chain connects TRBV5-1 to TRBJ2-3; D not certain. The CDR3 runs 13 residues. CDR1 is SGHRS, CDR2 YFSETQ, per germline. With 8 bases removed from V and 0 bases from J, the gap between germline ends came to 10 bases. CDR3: CASSIWSTDTQYF. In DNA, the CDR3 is TGCGCCAGTTCGATTTGGAGCACAGATACGCAGTATTTT. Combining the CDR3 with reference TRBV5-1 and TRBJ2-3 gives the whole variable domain KAGVTQTPRYLIKTRGQQVTLSCSPISGHRSVSWYQQTPGQGLQFLFEYFSETQRNKGNFPGRFSGRQFSNSRSEMNVSTLELGDSALYLCASSIWSTDTQYFGPGTRLTVL.

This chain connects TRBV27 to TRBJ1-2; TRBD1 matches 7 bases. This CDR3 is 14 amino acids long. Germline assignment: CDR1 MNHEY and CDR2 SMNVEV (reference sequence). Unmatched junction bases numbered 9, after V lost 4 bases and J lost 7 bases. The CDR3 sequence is CASSWRQGSSGYTF. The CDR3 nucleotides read TGTGCCAGCAGTTGGAGACAGGGCTCAAGTGGCTACACCTTC.

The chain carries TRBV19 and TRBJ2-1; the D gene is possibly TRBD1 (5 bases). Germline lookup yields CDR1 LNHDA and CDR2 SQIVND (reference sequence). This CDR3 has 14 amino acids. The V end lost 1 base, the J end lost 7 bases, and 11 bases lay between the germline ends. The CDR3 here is CASSIGDSINEQFF. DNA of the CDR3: TGTGCCAGTAGTATAGGCGACAGTATTAATGAGCAGTTCTTC.

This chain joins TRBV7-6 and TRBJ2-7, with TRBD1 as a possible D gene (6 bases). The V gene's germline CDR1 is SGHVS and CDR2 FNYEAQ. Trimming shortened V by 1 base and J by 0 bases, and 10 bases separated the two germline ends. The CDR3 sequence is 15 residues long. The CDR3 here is CASSLVGASSYEQYF. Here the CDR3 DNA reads TGTGCCAGCAGCTTAGTGGGGGCTAGCTCCTACGAGCAGTACTTC.

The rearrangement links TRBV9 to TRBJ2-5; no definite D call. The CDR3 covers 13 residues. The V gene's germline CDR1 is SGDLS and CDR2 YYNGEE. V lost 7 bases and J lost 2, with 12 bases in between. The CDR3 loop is CASCPGPQETQYF. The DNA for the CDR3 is TGTGCCAGCTGTCCAGGCCCTCAAGAGACCCAGTACTTC.